The clone carrying this T cell receptor (beta chain) was recorded many times. The antigen is unknown. As the method for making TCR beta libraries, quantitative 5'-RACE with molecular barcodes was used. TCRdb re-called the 5' RACE reads through MiXCR, storing one row per CDR3 protein. The sample carries under 200,000 distinct CDR3 sequences, 10% to 15% recorded once. The sample originates from a study of CD8 T cells in ankylosing spondylitis. Germline V lookup: CDR1 DFQATT, CDR2 SNEGSKA (reference sequence). Trimming pared 6 bases from V and 10 bases from J, leaving 19 bases between. The CDR3 runs 14 residues. Study findings and constraints: Disease-linked clones, CD8+, were relatively rare in peripheral blood. A TCR beta motif of under ten highly homologous variants appeared characteristic of ankylosing spondylitis blood. A subset of motif variants has previously been described in the synovial fluid and blood of reactive arthritis.

The origin of this receptor is a female donor with ankylosing spondylitis or in good health (not recorded which). The chain couples TRBV20-1 to TRBJ1-6; no clear D gene. Material for sequencing was blood, either unsorted or a sorted T cell fraction (not recorded which). This chain's CDR3 is CSAIRMGLDSPLHF. Written as DNA, the CDR3 is TGCAGTGCGATCCGAATGGGCTTAGACTCACCCCTCCACTTT.